This T cell receptor beta chain was sequenced for a study of response to subunit inactivated influenza vaccine. TCRdb re-analysed the RT-PCR reads in MiXCR, keeping a single row per CDR3 protein. The table records 550,000 to 600,000 distinct CDR3 sequences, approximately 12% of them present only once. This CDR3 spans 12 amino acids. Germline V gene sequence: CDR1 SNHLY, CDR2 FYNNEI. With 7 bases removed from V and 6 bases from J, the gap between germline ends came to 13 bases. The J gene is TRBJ2-7, the V gene TRBV2; no clear D gene. The receptor was derived from a man aged 50 to 59 who received an inactivated influenza vaccine. The sample was PBMCs from blood, taken on the day of vaccination. The CDR3, as DNA: TGTGCCAGCACTTTGGAGACGGGCGAGCAGTACTTC. As protein: CASTLETGEQYF.